Below, 22 T cell receptor beta chains from the same sample are listed, as sequenced in a study of blood T cell repertoires in COVID-19 (dated by TCRdb to about 2020). Libraries were made using the immunoSEQ multiplex PCR assay. TCRdb obtained this table from immuneACCESS and retained in-frame rearrangements with V and J assigned. These tables miss some clones; where compared with another copy, unresolved V genes account for less than half of the shortfall, and the remainder is unexplained. The sample table records roughly 290,000 clones; roughly 85% of these occur just once. Under 7% of the sample is held by the ten biggest clonotypes. What was sequenced was PBMCs or T cells enriched from blood (not recorded which). These receptors were taken from a woman in her forties who had recovered from COVID-19.

The V gene is TRBV28, the J gene TRBJ1-3; D gene uncertain. The CDR3 runs to 15 residues. The V gene's germline CDR1 is MDHEN and CDR2 SYDVKM. Deletions cut 1 base from V and 0 bases from J, with 7 bases between. As DNA, the CDR3 is TGTGCCAGCAGTTTATTTGGCCTCTCTGGAAACACCATATATTTT. This codes for CASSLFGLSGNTIYF.

The chain links TRBV9 to TRBJ1-6; a possible D gene is TRBD1 (6 bases). V was cut by 4 bases and J by 6 bases, with 11 bases left in between. Per germline, CDR1 SGDLS and CDR2 YYNGEE. The CDR3 extends over 14 amino acids. The chain's CDR3 is CASSPHRVNSPLHF. CDR3 coding DNA: TGTGCCAGCAGCCCACACAGGGTTAATTCACCCCTCCACTTT. Based on the CDR3 plus reference TRBV9 and TRBJ1-6, the full variable domain is DSGVTQTPKHLITATGQRVTLRCSPRSGDLSVYWYQQSLDQGLQFLIQYYNGEERAKGNILERFSAQQFPDLHSELNLSSLELGDSALYFCASSPHRVNSPLHFGNGTRLTVT.

The chain joins TRBV5-1 to TRBJ2-5; maybe TRBD2 (5 bases). This CDR3 region has 11 residues. V shed 9 bases and J shed 2 bases, with 8 bases lying between them. CDR1 is SGHRS, CDR2 YFSETQ, per germline. Here the CDR3 DNA reads TGCGCCACCCGACTACAAGAGACCCAGTACTTC. It translates to CATRLQETQYF.

This chain joins TRBV7-2 and TRBJ2-2, with TRBD1 matching 7 bases. Trimming took 4 bases from V and 2 from J; bases not matched to a gene: 4. This CDR3 region has 15 residues. Germline V gene data show CDR1 as SGHTA and CDR2 as FQGNSA. Here the CDR3 reads CASSSGQTNTGELFF. In DNA, the CDR3 is TGTGCCAGCAGCTCGGGACAGACTAACACCGGGGAGCTGTTTTTT.

This clone has just a few counts. The gene calls are TRBV4-3 and TRBJ2-7; possible D gene TRBD2, 6 bases. Germline V gene lookup returns CDR1 LGHNA and CDR2 YSLEER. V was shortened by 0 bases and J by 4 bases, with 16 bases between the two germline ends. The CDR3 covers 16 residues. The CDR3 here is CASSQDRWREGYEQYF. The CDR3 coding sequence is TGCGCCAGCAGCCAAGATAGATGGCGGGAAGGGTACGAGCAGTACTTC.

The V call is TRBV18, the J call TRBJ2-7, with 9 bases fitting TRBD1. V lost 2 bases to trimming and J lost 4 bases; unmatched junction nucleotides: 9. Per the germline V gene, CDR1 is KGHSH and CDR2 is LQKENI. The CDR3 totals 16 residues. The CDR3 is CASSPKKGTGPYEQYF. CDR3 nucleotide sequence: TGTGCCAGCTCACCAAAAAAAGGGACAGGGCCTTACGAGCAGTACTTC.

This chain connects TRBV21-1 to TRBJ2-2; the DNA was not compared with TRBD2, the D call given in the table. TRBV21-1 is termed a pseudogene. This CDR3 spans 15 amino acids. CDR3 residues: CASSTREPNTGELFF. Here the CDR3 DNA reads TGTGCCAGCAGTACAAGGGAGCCAAACACCGGGGAGCTGTTTTTT.

The chain employs TRBV6-1 and TRBJ1-5; D may be TRBD1 (5 bases). V was pared by 3 bases and J by 6 bases, with 12 bases between. The CDR3 is 14 residues long. The V gene's germline CDR1 is MNHNS and CDR2 SASEGT. CDR3 in amino acids: CASSEGRGSQPQHF. The CDR3 coding sequence is TGTGCCAGCAGTGAGGGGCGGGGGAGTCAGCCCCAGCATTTT.

The V gene is TRBV10-3, the J gene TRBJ2-1; 16 bases fit TRBD2. Germline CDR1 ENHRY, CDR2 SYGVKD. V was pared by 2 bases and J by 9 bases, with 1 base of the junction left unmatched. This CDR3 contains 15 residues. The CDR3 nucleotides read TGTGCCATCAGTGAGGGGACTAGCGGGAGGGGTGAGCAGTTCTTC. Translating gives CAISEGTSGRGEQFF.

The chain links TRBV19 to TRBJ1-1; 7 positions agree with TRBD1. The CDR3 runs to 17 residues. CDR1 and CDR2 from the germline V gene are LNHDA and SQIVND (reference sequence). J was trimmed by 5 bases and V by 1 base; bases with no gene match: 13. The CDR3 sequence is CASSIASGAQGGTEAFF. The CDR3 DNA follows: TGTGCCAGTAGTATAGCGTCGGGGGCCCAGGGGGGTACTGAAGCTTTCTTT.

This clone has a single count. The genes are TRBV11-2 and TRBJ1-2; no clear D. This CDR3 is built from 12 residues. Germline assignment: CDR1 SGHAT and CDR2 FQNNGV. V lost 0 bases and J lost 8, with 7 bases in between. The CDR3 protein is CASSLEAAGYTF. CDR3 DNA sequence: TGTGCCAGCAGCTTAGAGGCGGCGGGCTACACCTTC.

V is TRBV19 and J is TRBJ2-5; 8 nucleotides line up with TRBD2. The J segment lost 5 bases and the V segment lost 8 bases, leaving 16 bases of the junction unmatched. Germline V lookup: CDR1 LNHDA, CDR2 SQIVND (reference sequence). This CDR3 has 16 residues. The CDR3 region has the DNA TGTGCCAGTTCTCCCCCATCCCGACCGGGGGGGGAGACCCAGTACTTC. Amino acids: CASSPPSRPGGETQYF.

A few counts support this clone. The CDR3 spells CASRLNPDREETQYF. In nucleotides, the CDR3 is TGTGCCAGTAGGCTCAACCCGGACAGGGAAGAGACCCAGTACTTC. This rearrangement joins TRBV19 to TRBJ2-5; 8 nucleotides match TRBD1. This CDR3 region has 15 residues. CDR1 LNHDA and CDR2 SQIVND come from the germline V gene (reference sequence). Germline trimming cut 6 bases from V and 3 bases from J; bases unmatched to any gene: 9.

The table lists this clone with a count of one. CDR3 residues: CASSYTGQDYNEQFF. The CDR3, as DNA: TGTGCCAGCAGTTACACGGGACAGGACTACAATGAGCAGTTCTTC. The chain uses TRBV28 and TRBJ2-1; 8 bases line up with TRBD1. The length of the CDR3 is 15 residues. The J segment lost 3 bases and the V segment lost 4 bases, leaving 5 bases of the junction unmatched. Germline CDR1 MDHEN, CDR2 SYDVKM.

V usage is TRBV7-6 and J usage is TRBJ2-2, with D maybe TRBD1 (6 bases). Per germline, CDR1 SGHVS and CDR2 FNYEAQ. The CDR3 spans 17 residues. V was pared by 2 bases and J by 5 bases, with 18 bases between. CDR3 loop: CASSLSVLGALTGELFF. CDR3 bases: TGTGCCAGCAGCTTATCGGTGTTGGGGGCGCTGACCGGGGAGCTGTTTTTT.

This chain joins TRBV28 and TRBJ1-2; D possibly corresponds to TRBD1 (6 bases). The CDR3 consists of 13 residues. With 11 bases removed from V and 4 bases from J, the gap between germline ends came to 17 bases. Germline assignment: CDR1 MDHEN and CDR2 SYDVKM. CDR3 bases: TGTGCCTCCATCGGACAGACCTTCTATGGCTACACCTTC. This sequence encodes CASIGQTFYGYTF.

The V gene is TRBV4-3, the J gene TRBJ2-7, with 12 bases lining up with TRBD1. From germline, CDR1 is LGHNA and CDR2 YSLEER. Losses at the gene ends were 4 bases for V and 4 bases for J; bases not matched to a gene: 8. The CDR3 totals 16 residues. Here the CDR3 reads CASSPGTGGMYYEQYF. In nucleotides, the CDR3 is TGCGCCAGCAGCCCGGGGACAGGGGGCATGTATTACGAGCAGTACTTC.

This chain connects TRBV28 to TRBJ2-7; 14 positions agree with TRBD2. The V segment lost 1 base and the J segment 2 bases; nucleotides outside the gene matches: 4. Germline V gene data show CDR1 as MDHEN and CDR2 as SYDVKM. This CDR3 is 17 amino acids long. Here the CDR3 reads CASSLLGLAGGTYEQYF. The DNA of the CDR3 is TGTGCCAGCAGTTTATTAGGACTAGCGGGAGGCACCTACGAGCAGTACTTC.

The chain couples TRBV7-9 to TRBJ2-5; 10 bases are a match to TRBD2. From germline, CDR1 is SEHNR and CDR2 FQNEAQ (reference sequence). The CDR3 covers 15 residues. Trimming at V came to 7 bases and at J to 2 bases, leaving 7 bases not matched to a gene. The CDR3 sequence is CASTPRSGGQETQYF. In nucleotides, the CDR3 is TGTGCCAGCACCCCGCGTAGCGGGGGGCAAGAGACCCAGTACTTC.

To note about this clone: This specimen includes other DNA sequences encoding the same CDR3. V gene TRBV12-3 or TRBV12-4 combines with J gene TRBJ1-2; possibly TRBD1 for D (5 bases). Trimming removed 1 base at V and 7 bases at J, with 7 bases between. The CDR3 length is 12 residues. In DNA, the CDR3 is TGTGCCAGCAGTTTAGGCAGGGCTGGCTACACCTTC. Translating it yields CASSLGRAGYTF.

The rearrangement links TRBV7-8 to TRBJ2-7; 10 nucleotides line up with TRBD1. Germline CDR1 and CDR2: SGHVS and FQNEAQ. This CDR3 is built from 16 residues. V gave up 3 bases and J gave up 2 bases; unmatched junction bases: 7. Here the CDR3 DNA reads TGTGCCAGCAGCTTGGTTGGGACAGGGGACACCTACGAGCAGTACTTC. Its protein is CASSLVGTGDTYEQYF.

The rearrangement links TRBV11-2 to TRBJ2-7, with D tentatively TRBD2 (6 bases). V lost 6 bases, J lost 2 bases, and 11 bases lay in between. The CDR3 spans 13 residues. The germline CDR1 and CDR2 sequences are SGHAT and FQNNGV. CDR3 sequence (DNA): TGTGCCAGCAGTAAGACGGGGGCCTACGAGCAGTACTTC. Its translation is CASSKTGAYEQYF.